Below, 32 T cell receptor beta chains from the same sample are listed, as sequenced in a study of control samples from healthy donors and cancer patients. Profiled with immunoSEQ multiplex PCR; TCRdb holds only in-frame clones, not every one. The repertoire includes some 130,000 clones, approximately 86% of them detected once, and just over 8.5% sits in the top ten. The sample consisted of blood. The source of these receptors is a woman in her twenties or thirties in good health.

The chain combines TRBV10-3 with TRBJ2-5; D possibly matches TRBD1 or TRBD2 (5 bases each). The CDR3 has 13 residues. The germline gives CDR1 ENHRY, CDR2 SYGVKD. Trimming pared 6 bases from V and 2 bases from J, leaving 10 bases between. The CDR3 reads CAISRDRQETQYF. CDR3 DNA sequence: TGTGCCATCAGCCGGGACCGGCAAGAGACCCAGTACTTC.

The chain links TRBV28 to TRBJ1-4, with D hard to call. The CDR3 is made up of 13 amino acids. Trimming pared 6 bases from V and 5 bases from J, leaving 10 bases between. Germline CDR1 is MDHEN and CDR2 is SYDVKM. CDR3 loop: CASSPGLNEKLFF. CDR3 nucleotides: TGTGCCAGCAGCCCCGGCCTAAATGAAAAACTGTTTTTT.

V and J are TRBV6-5 and TRBJ2-5; D could derive from TRBD1 or TRBD2 (5 bases each). The ends were cut back, 2 bases at V and 3 bases at J, with 7 bases in the middle. Germline lookup yields CDR1 MNHEY and CDR2 SVGAGI. CDR3 length: 13 residues. The CDR3: CASSYGGEETQYF. The CDR3 DNA is TGTGCCAGCAGTTACGGGGGAGAAGAGACCCAGTACTTC.

The J gene is TRBJ1-3, the V gene TRBV9; tentatively, D is TRBD1 (6 bases). The CDR3 sequence is 15 residues long. Germline CDR1 and CDR2: SGDLS and YYNGEE. V was clipped by 2 bases and J by 2 bases, with 11 bases between them. The CDR3 spells CASSVQGQPGNTIYF. The CDR3 DNA reads as TGTGCCAGCAGCGTTCAAGGACAGCCTGGAAACACCATATATTTT.

In regard to this clone: Different DNA sequences within this sample yield the same CDR3. J is TRBJ1-2 and V is TRBV7-9; 9 bases line up with TRBD1. The length of the CDR3 is 13 residues. Losses at the gene ends were 4 bases for V and 4 bases for J; bases not matched to a gene: 1. CDR1 and CDR2 from the germline V gene are SEHNR and FQNEAQ (reference sequence). The CDR3 is CASSWDRAYGYTF. In DNA form, the CDR3 reads TGTGCCAGCAGCTGGGACAGGGCCTATGGCTACACCTTC.

The chain employs TRBV30 and TRBJ1-4, with a tentative D call TRBD1 (5 bases). CDR3 length equals 14 residues. Looked up from germline, CDR1 is GTSNPN and CDR2 is SVGIG (reference sequence). Trimming left V 0 bases short and J 7 bases short, with 12 bases between. The CDR3 nucleotides read TGTGCCTGGAGTGTTGGAGGGGCGGTTGAAAAACTGTTTTTT. Protein: CAWSVGGAVEKLFF.

The CDR3 sequence: CASSAGRALTYEQYF. CDR3 sequence (DNA): TGTGCCAGCAGCGCAGGGCGAGCCCTCACCTACGAGCAGTACTTC. The rearrangement links TRBV7-9 to TRBJ2-7, with D perhaps TRBD1 (5 bases). V dropped 5 bases and J dropped 2 bases, with 16 bases sitting between them. Germline lookup yields CDR1 SEHNR and CDR2 FQNEAQ (reference sequence). The CDR3 runs 15 residues.

The rearrangement uses TRBV6-5 and TRBJ1-4; TRBD1 might be the D (5 bases). The CDR3 has 14 residues. V gave up 6 bases and J gave up 10 bases, with 18 bases separating them. Germline CDR1 is MNHEY and CDR2 is SVGAGI. The CDR3 region is CASRQDSIRGKLFF. The CDR3 bases are TGTGCCAGCAGGCAGGACTCAATTAGGGGAAAACTGTTTTTT.

The chain combines TRBV6-5 with TRBJ1-4, with TRBD1 as a possible D gene (6 bases). CDR1 and CDR2 from the germline V gene are MNHEY and SVGAGI. This CDR3 spans 16 amino acids. V dropped 4 bases and J dropped 0 bases, with 12 bases sitting between them. The CDR3 DNA reads TGTGCCAGCAGTTCGCCGGACAGTGCAACTAATGAAAAACTGTTTTTT. As protein: CASSSPDSATNEKLFF.

The J gene is TRBJ1-1, the V gene TRBV14; weak D call: TRBD1 (5 bases). Germline assignment: CDR1 SGHDN and CDR2 FVKESK. This CDR3 contains 15 residues. Trimming cost V 3 bases and J 1 base, with 12 bases left between them. The CDR3 loop reads CASSQNGGKNTEAFF. The CDR3 nucleotides are TGTGCCAGCAGCCAGAACGGGGGGAAGAACACTGAAGCTTTCTTT. Full variable domain (remainder filled in from reference TRBV14 and TRBJ1-1): EAGVTQFPSHSVIEKGQTVTLRCDPISGHDNLYWYRRVMGKEIKFLLHFVKESKQDESGMPNNRFLAERTGGTYSTLKVQPAELEDSGVYFCASSQNGGKNTEAFFGQGTRLTVV.

The rearrangement joins TRBV6-5 to TRBJ1-1; 10 nucleotides agree with TRBD1. CDR3 size: 15 residues. Per germline, CDR1 MNHEY and CDR2 SVGAGI. After removal of 6 bases from V and 6 bases from J, the junction contained 10 bases not matched to a gene. CDR3 sequence: CASRVTGQGIAEAFF. CDR3 sequence (DNA): TGTGCCAGCAGAGTAACGGGACAGGGGATAGCTGAAGCTTTCTTT.

The chain carries TRBV18 and TRBJ2-1; 7 bases are shared with TRBD2. CDR1 is KGHSH, CDR2 LQKENI, per germline. This CDR3 comprises 13 residues. V lost 4 bases, J lost 7 bases, and 4 bases stayed unmatched. The CDR3 region is CASSRELANEQFF. CDR3 DNA sequence: TGTGCCAGCTCACGGGAACTAGCGAATGAGCAGTTCTTC.

The chain links TRBV4-2 to TRBJ1-2; D uncertain. V lost 4 bases to trimming and J lost 8 bases, with 11 bases between them. The germline V gene has CDR1 LGHNA and CDR2 YNFKEQ. The CDR3 is 12 residues long. For the CDR3, the DNA is TGTGCCAGCAGCCTCCAAGTGGGCGGCTACACCTTC. It encodes CASSLQVGGYTF.

Here the CDR3 DNA reads TGTGCCAGCAGCCCAAGGACGAACTACGAGCAGTACTTC. This sequence encodes CASSPRTNYEQYF. V and J are TRBV11-1 and TRBJ2-7; no firm D call. CDR3 size: 13 residues. Trimming shortened V by 5 bases and J by 3 bases, and 11 bases separated the two germline ends. Per the germline V gene, CDR1 is SGHAT and CDR2 is FQDESV (reference sequence).

V is TRBV5-1 and J is TRBJ1-2; TRBD1 agrees at 10 bases. The germline V gene has CDR1 SGHRS and CDR2 YFSETQ. The CDR3 runs to 15 residues. Germline trimming cut 4 bases from V and 7 bases from J; bases unmatched to any gene: 10. The chain's CDR3 is CASSRRDRGAIGYTF. The CDR3 coding sequence is TGCGCCAGCAGCCGACGGGACAGGGGAGCTATTGGCTACACCTTC.

This rearrangement joins TRBV7-9 to TRBJ1-1; D may be TRBD1 (5 bases). The V end lost 3 bases, the J end lost 1 base, and 12 bases lay between the germline ends. From germline, CDR1 is SEHNR and CDR2 FQNEAQ (reference sequence). This CDR3 has 15 amino acids. This chain's CDR3 is CASSFGRGANTEAFF. The CDR3 region has the DNA TGTGCCAGCAGCTTTGGTAGGGGCGCGAACACTGAAGCTTTCTTT.

The chain combines TRBV13 with TRBJ2-7; 14 positions match TRBD2. CDR1 is PRHDT and CDR2 is FYEKMQ in the germline V gene (reference sequence). This CDR3 contains 16 residues. The V and J ends lost 5 bases and 5 bases, in that order; junction bases with no gene match: 8. This CDR3 reads CASSPQGLAGEDEQYF. Here the CDR3 DNA reads TGTGCCAGCAGCCCACAGGGACTAGCGGGAGAAGACGAGCAGTACTTC.

This chain uses TRBV7-8 with TRBJ2-7, with unresolved D. V was pared by 5 bases and J by 0 bases, with 5 bases between. The CDR3 covers 12 residues. CDR1 is SGHVS, CDR2 FQNEAQ, per germline. The CDR3 DNA follows: TGTGCCAGCAGCCCCGCCTCCTACGAGCAGTACTTC. It yields the protein CASSPASYEQYF. The full variable domain, rest sourced from reference TRBV7-8 and TRBJ2-7, is GAGVSQSPRYKVAKRGQDVALRCDPISGHVSLFWYQQALGQGPEFLTYFQNEAQLDKSGLPSDRFFAERPEGSVSTLKIQRTQQEDSAVYLCASSPASYEQYFGPGTRLTVT.

The genes are TRBV29-1 and TRBJ1-3, with D perhaps matching TRBD1 (5 bases). The CDR3 contains 16 residues. Trimming took 0 bases from V and 0 from J, leaving 12 bases between them. Germline V CDR1 and CDR2: SQVTM, ANQGSEA. The CDR3: CSVEEQAAHSGNTIYF. The CDR3, as DNA: TGCAGCGTTGAAGAACAGGCGGCCCACTCTGGAAACACCATATATTTT.

J is TRBJ2-1 and V is TRBV18; 9 bases align to TRBD1. The CDR3 contains 15 residues. V lost 0 bases to trimming and J lost 9 bases; unmatched junction nucleotides: 6. Germline CDR1 reads KGHSH; CDR2 reads LQKENI. The CDR3 spells CASSPPTGGIAEQFF. In nucleotides, the CDR3 is TGTGCCAGCTCACCACCAACAGGGGGCATCGCTGAGCAGTTCTTC.

The V call is TRBV5-4, the J call TRBJ2-2, with 9 bases that match TRBD2. This CDR3 comprises 16 residues. Germline V CDR1 and CDR2: SGHNT, YYREEE (reference sequence). V shed 4 bases and J 7 bases; nucleotides not matched to a gene: 11. CDR3 DNA: TGTGCCAGCAGCACGATAACTAGCGGGCAATTCGGGGAGCTGTTTTTT. Encoded protein: CASSTITSGQFGELFF.

J is TRBJ2-1 and V is TRBV6-1; 7 nucleotides align to TRBD1. Germline V CDR1 and CDR2: MNHNS, SASEGT. The J segment lost 8 bases and the V segment lost 2 bases, leaving 9 bases of the junction unmatched. The CDR3 is 15 residues long. CDR3 sequence: CASSERDRGWDEQFF. As DNA, the CDR3 is TGTGCCAGCAGTGAAAGGGACAGAGGATGGGATGAGCAGTTCTTC.

This chain connects TRBV7-2 to TRBJ1-5; tentative D call: TRBD1 (5 bases). Germline V gives CDR1 SGHTA, CDR2 FQGNSA. Trimming removed 5 bases at V and 4 bases at J, with 15 bases between. The CDR3 runs 15 residues. In nucleotides, the CDR3 is TGTGCCAGCAGCGTCGATGGGGGAAGTAATCAGCCCCAGCATTTT. Residues: CASSVDGGSNQPQHF.

J is TRBJ2-7 and V is TRBV5-1, with 10 positions matching TRBD2. This CDR3 region has 15 residues. Germline V lookup: CDR1 SGHRS, CDR2 YFSETQ. Trimming cost V 7 bases and J 3 bases; bases outside gene matches: 10. CDR3 residues: CASQALGTSDYEQYF. The CDR3 DNA sequence: TGCGCCAGCCAAGCACTCGGGACTAGCGACTACGAGCAGTACTTC.

The chain joins TRBV7-9 to TRBJ2-5; no reliable D call. Trimming cost V 6 bases and J 2 bases, with 1 base left between them. CDR1 is SEHNR, CDR2 FQNEAQ, per germline (reference sequence). CDR3 length: 10 amino acids. As DNA, the CDR3 is TGTGCCAGCAGTCAAGAGACCCAGTACTTC. Amino acids: CASSQETQYF.

CDR3 loop: CASTPSGRNTGELFF. In DNA, the CDR3 is TGTGCCAGCACTCCTAGCGGGAGGAACACCGGGGAGCTGTTTTTT. The chain links TRBV13 to TRBJ2-2; 10 bases align to TRBD2. J was trimmed by 1 base and V by 7 bases; bases with no gene match: 3. The CDR3 contains 15 residues. CDR1 is PRHDT, CDR2 FYEKMQ, per germline (reference sequence).

V is TRBV9 and J is TRBJ2-3; 7 nucleotides agree with TRBD2. With 3 bases clipped from V and 4 bases from J, the junction kept 8 bases outside the gene matches. The CDR3 length is 15 residues. CDR1 and CDR2 from the germline V gene are SGDLS and YYNGEE. DNA of the CDR3: TGTGCCAGCAGCGGCTCGAGCGGGATCGCAGATACGCAGTATTTT. Translated, it gives CASSGSSGIADTQYF.

This clone was seen a handful of times. The CDR3 here is CASRPSLSSYEQYF. CDR3 bases: TGTGCCAGCAGGCCGTCCCTAAGCTCCTACGAGCAGTACTTC. The chain links TRBV6-5 to TRBJ2-7; the D is unclear. Germline CDR1 reads MNHEY; CDR2 reads SVGAGI. This CDR3 has 14 residues. V lost 6 bases to trimming and J lost 0 bases, with 12 bases between them.

This chain connects TRBV3-1 (or the pseudogene TRBV3-2) to TRBJ1-2; TRBD1 matches at 8 bases. This CDR3 has 15 residues. The germline V gene has CDR1 LGHDT and CDR2 YNNKEL (reference sequence). Germline trimming cut 2 bases from V and 4 bases from J; bases unmatched to any gene: 6. CDR3 sequence (DNA): TGTGCCAGCAGCCAACCCGGACAGGGAGGCTATGGCTACACCTTC. This encodes CASSQPGQGGYGYTF.

In regard to this clone: A junction end diverges from the germline sequence, so it may reflect a read error. V is TRBV7-9 and J is TRBJ2-7; weak D call: TRBD2 (5 bases). Germline-derived CDR1 and CDR2 are SEHNR and FQNEAQ (reference sequence). This CDR3 contains 12 residues. Here the CDR3 reads CASSFYDYPSNF. The DNA for the CDR3 is TGTGCCAGCAGCTTCTACGACTACCCTTCCAACTTC.

The V and J genes are TRBV5-4 and TRBJ2-1, with a weak D call TRBD2 (5 bases). CDR1 and CDR2 from the germline V gene are SGHNT and YYREEE (reference sequence). The CDR3 is 17 amino acids. Between the trimmed V and J ends, which lost 4 bases and 6 bases, there was a span of 23 bases. The CDR3 DNA sequence: TGTGCCAGCAGCCAAGGAGGCCCCCTCCCTCTTGGCAATGAGCAGTTCTTC. Amino acid sequence: CASSQGGPLPLGNEQFF.

This clone was observed a few times. This sequence joins TRBV5-6 and TRBJ2-5, with D maybe TRBD2 (6 bases). Trimming stripped 0 bases from V and 2 bases from J, with 8 bases between. Germline values: CDR1 SGHDT, CDR2 YYEEEE. The CDR3 extends over 14 amino acids. The CDR3 spells CASSLASGQETQYF. As DNA, the CDR3 is TGTGCCAGCAGCTTGGCGAGCGGGCAAGAGACCCAGTACTTC.